The T cell receptor (beta chain) described here comes from a study of OX40 agonist ivuxolimab in advanced cancers. Study context: Dose-escalation patients suffered from hepatocellular carcinoma, melanoma, renal cell or head and neck cancer.

Germline CDR1 MDHEN, CDR2 SYDVKM. There are 16 residues in the CDR3. V lost 3 bases and J lost 5, with 19 bases in between. The cohort excluded patients with autoimmune disease history or systemic immunosuppression. The method was immunoSEQ multiplex PCR; TCRdb's version includes in-frame clones alone and lacks a portion of them. The table has under 60,000 clones, approximately 90% seen once. There are a few counts of this clone. This TCR derives from an adult with an advanced solid tumor such as melanoma, head and neck, liver or kidney cancer. The sample was CD4+ or CD8+ T cells sorted from blood, taken in a trial of the OX40 agonist ivuxolimab. The gene calls are TRBV28 and TRBJ1-2, with D perhaps matching TRBD1 (6 bases). The CDR3 region is CASSLGGSPTGYGYTF. The CDR3 nucleotides are TGTGCCAGCAGTTTGGGGGGATCGCCTACAGGGTATGGCTACACCTTC.